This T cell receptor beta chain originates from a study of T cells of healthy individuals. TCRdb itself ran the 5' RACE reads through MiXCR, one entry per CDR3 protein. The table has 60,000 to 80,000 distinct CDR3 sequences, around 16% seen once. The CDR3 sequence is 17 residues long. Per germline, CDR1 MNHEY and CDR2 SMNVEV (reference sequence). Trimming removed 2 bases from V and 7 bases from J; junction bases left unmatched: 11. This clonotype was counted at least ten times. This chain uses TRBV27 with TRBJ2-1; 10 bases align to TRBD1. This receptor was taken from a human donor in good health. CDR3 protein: CASSLTPPGQGRNEQFF. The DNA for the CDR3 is TGTGCCAGCAGTTTAACTCCCCCGGGACAGGGGAGGAATGAGCAGTTCTTC.